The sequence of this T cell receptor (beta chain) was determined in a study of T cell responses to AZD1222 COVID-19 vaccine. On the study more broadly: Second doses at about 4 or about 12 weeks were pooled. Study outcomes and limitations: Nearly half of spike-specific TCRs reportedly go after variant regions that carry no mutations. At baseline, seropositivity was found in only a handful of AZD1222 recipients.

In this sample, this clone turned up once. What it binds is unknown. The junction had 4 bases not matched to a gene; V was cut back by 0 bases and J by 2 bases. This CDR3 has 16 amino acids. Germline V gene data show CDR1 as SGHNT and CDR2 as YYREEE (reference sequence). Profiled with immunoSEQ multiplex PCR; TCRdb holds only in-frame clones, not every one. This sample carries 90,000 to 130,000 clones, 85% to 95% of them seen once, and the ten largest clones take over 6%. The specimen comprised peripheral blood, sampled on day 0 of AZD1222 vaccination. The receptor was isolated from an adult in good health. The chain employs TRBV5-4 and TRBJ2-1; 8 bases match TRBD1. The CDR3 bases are TGTGCCAGCAGCTTGGCCGTCAGGGGGCCCTACAATGAGCAGTTCTTC. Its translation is CASSLAVRGPYNEQFF.